The 5 T cell receptor beta chains given below trace back to one sample, sequenced in a study of blood T cells in healthy people across ages. A J-beta primer mix and a sample-barcoded 5' primer were used in a second PCR of roughly 7 to 12 cycles. Each CDR3 protein gets one entry after TCRdb re-called the 5' RACE reads with MiXCR. The sample shows roughly 1,500,000 distinct CDR3 sequences, almost 35% of them seen only once. The sequencing input was blood. Receptor source: a woman younger than 45 in good health.

This sequence joins TRBV6-2 or TRBV6-3 and TRBJ2-2; 14 nucleotides agree with TRBD2. Trimming took 6 bases from V and 7 from J; bases not matched to a gene: 7. The germline V gene has CDR1 MNHEY and CDR2 SVGEGT. This CDR3 is 16 amino acids long. Here the CDR3 reads CASRGEGLAGVGELFF. In nucleotides, the CDR3 is TGTGCCAGCAGGGGCGAGGGACTAGCGGGAGTCGGGGAGCTGTTTTTT.

Comments on this clonotype: One end of the junction is discordant with germline, which a read error may explain. The genes are TRBV6-1 and TRBJ2-5, with D possibly being TRBD1 (6 bases). The CDR3 runs 13 residues. Germline CDR1 MNHNS, CDR2 SASEGT. In DNA, the CDR3 is TGTGCTAGCAGCGGACAGCCTGAAGAGACCCAGTACTTC. As protein: CASSGQPEETQYF.

Notes on this clonotype: With a much larger clone just one base away, this may be a read error. V gene TRBV29-1 combines with J gene TRBJ2-1, with a weak D call TRBD2 (6 bases). V was clipped by 3 bases and J by 6 bases, with 12 bases between them. Germline values: CDR1 SQVTM, CDR2 ANQGSEA. This CDR3 is built from 13 residues. The CDR3: CSVEGGGGNEQFF. For the CDR3, the DNA is TGCAGCGTTGAGGGTGGGGGAGGCAATGAGCAGTTCTTC.

This chain uses TRBV7-9 with TRBJ1-4; 9 bases map to TRBD1. Germline CDR1 SEHNR, CDR2 FQNEAQ (reference sequence). The CDR3 has 15 residues. Trimming removed 4 bases from V and 4 bases from J; junction bases left unmatched: 4. The CDR3 bases are TGTGCCAGCAGCTCAACAGGGGGCGGTAATGAAAAACTGTTTTTT. This encodes CASSSTGGGNEKLFF. The whole variable domain, remainder taken from reference TRBV7-9 and TRBJ1-4, is DTGVSQNPRHKITKRGQNVTFRCDPISEHNRLYWYRQTLGQGPEFLTYFQNEAQLEKSRLLSDRFSAERPKGSFSTLEIQRTEQGDSAMYLCASSSTGGGNEKLFFGSGTQLSVL.

This clonotype was recorded many times. The chain employs TRBV6-5 and TRBJ2-1; D gene unclear. The CDR3 runs 11 residues. The germline V gene has CDR1 MNHEY and CDR2 SVGAGI. The ends were cut back, 5 bases at V and 7 bases at J, with 6 bases in the middle. This CDR3 reads CASSTRNEQFF. CDR3 sequence (DNA): TGTGCCAGCAGTACCCGTAATGAGCAGTTCTTC.